This T cell receptor beta chain stems from a study of cytomegalovirus exposure and HLA in healthy donors. The CDR3 runs 21 residues. Trimming at V came to 0 bases and at J to 0 bases, leaving 14 bases not matched to a gene. From germline, CDR1 is MRHNA and CDR2 SNTAGT. PCR employed 60 Vbeta and 13 Jbeta primers. Original processing methods: The authors later counted 65 million to 90 million unique TCR beta chains, some 10 million of them shared. Using immunoSEQ multiplex PCR, the repertoire was profiled, and TCRdb retains in-frame clones only, with some absent. The V and J calls and clone size come from that table; D and trimming were worked out from the DNA. The data hold fewer than 200,000 clones, with approximately 80% observed a single time.

This TCR came from a woman aged 45-59 years in good health and CMV-seropositive. The sample taken for sequencing was PBMCs. The rearrangement joins TRBV6-4 to TRBJ2-1; TRBD2 matches 10 bases. DNA for the CDR3: TGTGCCAGCAGTGACTCGACTAGCGGGTTTGAGGGATCTAGCTCCTACAATGAGCAGTTCTTC. As protein: CASSDSTSGFEGSSSYNEQFF.